Each of the 8 T cell receptor beta chains below was sequenced from the same sample in a study of blood T cells in healthy people across ages. Together with a sample-barcoded 5' primer, a J-beta primer mix was included in a second PCR lasting roughly 6 to 12 cycles. TCRdb fed the 5' RACE reads into MiXCR, producing one record per CDR3 protein. Of around 1,500,000 distinct CDR3 sequences listed, around two fifths are singletons. The sequenced sample was blood. These receptors came from a woman aged 18-30 years in good health.

In this sample, this clonotype turned up a few times. The chain has TRBV12-3 or TRBV12-4 and TRBJ2-1; D not certain. This CDR3 comprises 13 residues. The V gene lost 11 bases and the J gene lost 4 bases, with 15 bases spanning the gap. The CDR3 is CASGTLLYNEQFF. The CDR3 DNA reads as TGTGCCTCAGGCACCCTACTATACAATGAGCAGTTCTTC.

J is TRBJ2-1 and V is TRBV5-1; D gene uncertain. Gene TRBJ2-7 matches the end of the DNA better, so the J call may be wrong. The CDR3 has 15 amino acids. CDR1 is SGHRS and CDR2 is YFSETQ in the germline V gene. CDR3 coding DNA: TGCGCCAGCAGCCCGGCGGTCGCTTTGGTCAATGAGCAGTACTTC. This codes for CASSPAVALVNEQYF.

This rearrangement joins TRBV20-1 to TRBJ2-5; 10 positions agree with TRBD2. The CDR3 loop spans 16 amino acids. Germline V CDR1 and CDR2: DFQATT, SNEGSKA (reference sequence). Trimming took 1 base from V and 2 from J; bases not matched to a gene: 7. The CDR3 DNA sequence: TGCAGTGCTAGAGGGGCTAGCGGGAGCCGGCAAGAGACCCAGTACTTC. Translating it yields CSARGASGSRQETQYF.

The chain links TRBV7-8 to TRBJ2-1, with a possible D match to TRBD2 (6 bases). Germline CDR1 and CDR2: SGHVS and FQNEAQ. V dropped 2 bases and J dropped 9 bases, with 20 bases sitting between them. This CDR3 has 16 residues. CDR3 coding DNA: TGTGCCAGCAGCTTAATGGCGGAGCGGGCCTCGGTTGAGCAGTTCTTC. Its translation is CASSLMAERASVEQFF.

This clonotype occurred a few times. The chain combines TRBV28 with TRBJ2-7, with D perhaps matching TRBD1 or TRBD2 (7 bases each). The CDR3 spans 12 residues. Trimming shortened V by 6 bases and J by 8 bases, and 14 bases separated the two germline ends. CDR1 and CDR2 from the germline V gene are MDHEN and SYDVKM. CDR3 nucleotides: TGTGCCAGCAGCCAGGGGGGGTATCAGCAGTACTTC. It codes for CASSQGGYQQYF. Using reference TRBV28 and TRBJ2-7 for the parts outside the CDR3, the full variable domain is DVKVTQSSRYLVKRTGEKVFLECVQDMDHENMFWYRQDPGLGLRLIYFSYDVKMKEKGDIPEGYSVSREKKERFSLILESASTNQTSMYLCASSQGGYQQYFGPGTRLTVT.

The chain is built from TRBV12-3 or TRBV12-4 and TRBJ2-7; 11 bases are shared with TRBD2. The CDR3 contains 14 residues. V trimming: 6 bases; J trimming: 6 bases; junction bases outside the gene matches: 7. CDR3 region: CASRFTSGGFEQYF. The CDR3 DNA sequence: TGTGCCAGCAGATTCACTAGCGGGGGCTTCGAGCAGTACTTC.

The chain links TRBV20-1 to TRBJ2-1, with TRBD2 matching 8 bases. J gave up 2 bases and V 3 bases, and 6 bases lay outside the gene matches. The V gene's germline CDR1 is DFQATT and CDR2 SNEGSKA (reference sequence). The CDR3 has 15 amino acids. The CDR3 nucleotides are TGCAGTGCTAGGCCCTTTAGCGGGACCTACAATGAGCAGTTCTTC. Amino acids: CSARPFSGTYNEQFF.

The J gene is TRBJ2-7, the V gene TRBV11-2; maybe TRBD2 (5 bases). The germline V gene encodes CDR1 SGHAT and CDR2 FQNNGV. V was pared by 8 bases and J by 6 bases, with 8 bases between. There are 10 residues in the CDR3. The CDR3 region has the DNA TGTGCCAGCGGAGGCCCCGAGCAGTACTTC. The encoded protein is CASGGPEQYF. Supplemented by reference TRBV11-2 and TRBJ2-7, the full variable domain reads EAGVAQSPRYKIIEKRQSVAFWCNPISGHATLYWYQQILGQGPKLLIQFQNNGVVDDSQLPKDRFSAERLKGVDSTLKIQPAKLEDSAVYLCASGGPEQYFGPGTRLTVT.